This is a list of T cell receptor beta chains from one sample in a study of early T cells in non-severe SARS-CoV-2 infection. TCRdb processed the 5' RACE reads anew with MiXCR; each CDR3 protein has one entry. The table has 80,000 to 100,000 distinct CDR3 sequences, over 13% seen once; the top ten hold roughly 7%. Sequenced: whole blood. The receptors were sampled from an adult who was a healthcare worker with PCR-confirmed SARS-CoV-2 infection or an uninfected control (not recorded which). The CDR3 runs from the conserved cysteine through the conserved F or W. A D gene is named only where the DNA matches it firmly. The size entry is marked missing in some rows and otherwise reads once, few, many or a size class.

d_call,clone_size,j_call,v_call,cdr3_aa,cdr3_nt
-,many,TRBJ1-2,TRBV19,CASSEARTNYTF,TGTGCCAGTAGTGAGGCGAGGACAAACTACACCTTC
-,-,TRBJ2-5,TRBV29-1,CSVAEGIETQYF,TGCAGCGTTGCAGAGGGGATCGAGACCCAGTACTTC
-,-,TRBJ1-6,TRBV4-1,CASSQERQSSYNSPLHF,TGCGCCAGCAGCCAAGAAAGGCAGAGCTCCTATAATTCACCCCTCCACTTT
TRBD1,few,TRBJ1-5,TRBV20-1,CSSPGQLNQPQHF,TGCAGTTCCCCGGGACAGTTAAATCAGCCCCAGCATTTT
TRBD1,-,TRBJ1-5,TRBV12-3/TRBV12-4,CASSLGQGGQPQHF,TGTGCCAGCAGCCTCGGACAGGGTGGACAGCCCCAGCATTTT
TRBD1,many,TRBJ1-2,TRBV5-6,CASSSRDRAYGYTF,TGTGCCAGCAGCTCCCGGGACAGGGCCTATGGCTACACCTTC
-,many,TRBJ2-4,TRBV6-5,CASSPRTQVDIQYF,TGTGCCAGCAGTCCGCGCACTCAAGTAGACATTCAGTACTTC
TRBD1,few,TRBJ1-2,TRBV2,CAGRQTGRNYGYTF,TGTGCCGGGCGTCAGACAGGGAGGAACTATGGCTACACCTTC
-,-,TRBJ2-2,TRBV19,CATVRETGELFF,TGTGCCACCGTTCGGGAGACCGGGGAGCTGTTTTTT
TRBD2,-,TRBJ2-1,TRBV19,CASSMREGSYNEQFF,TGTGCCAGTAGTATGAGGGAGGGCTCCTACAATGAGCAGTTCTTC
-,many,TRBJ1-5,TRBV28,CASGQPNQPQHF,TGTGCCTCTGGACAGCCTAATCAGCCCCAGCATTTT
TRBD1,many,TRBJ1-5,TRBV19,CASTDRVAQPQHF,TGTGCCAGCACCGACAGGGTGGCACAGCCCCAGCATTTT
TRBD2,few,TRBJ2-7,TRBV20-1,CSARDRTSGSYEQYF,TGCAGTGCTAGAGATCGGACTAGCGGGAGCTACGAGCAGTACTTC
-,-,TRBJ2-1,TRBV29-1,CSAGSNEQFF,TGCAGCGCGGGATCGAATGAGCAGTTCTTC
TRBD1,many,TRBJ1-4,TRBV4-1,CASKNEGGSEKLFF,TGCGCCAGTAAAAACGAAGGGGGCTCCGAAAAACTGTTTTTT
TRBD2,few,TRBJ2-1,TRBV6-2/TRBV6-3,CASSYISAGAGEQFF,TGTGCCAGCAGTTACATCTCTGCGGGAGCTGGTGAGCAGTTCTTC
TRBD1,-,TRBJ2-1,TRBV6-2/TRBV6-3,CASNGVPGQAMYEQFF,TGTGCCAGCAATGGGGTCCCGGGACAGGCTATGTATGAGCAGTTCTTC
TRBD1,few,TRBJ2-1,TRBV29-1,CSVTGQDFYNEQFF,TGCAGCGTTACTGGACAGGACTTCTACAATGAGCAGTTCTTC
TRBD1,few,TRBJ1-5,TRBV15,CATSVTQGRPQHF,TGTGCCACCAGCGTAACACAGGGGCGGCCCCAGCATTTT
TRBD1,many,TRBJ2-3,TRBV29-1,CSFVDRGGTDTQYF,TGCAGCTTCGTGGACAGGGGAGGGACAGATACGCAGTATTTT
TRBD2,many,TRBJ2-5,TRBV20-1,CSAEGLAGETQYF,TGCAGTGCTGAGGGACTAGCGGGAGAGACCCAGTACTTC
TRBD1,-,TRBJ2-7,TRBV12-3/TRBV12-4,CASSDPGQEAYEQYF,TGTGCCAGCAGTGATCCGGGACAGGAGGCCTACGAGCAGTACTTC
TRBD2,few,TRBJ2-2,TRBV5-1,CASGYIVAGEPGELFF,TGCGCCAGCGGATACATCGTAGCGGGAGAGCCCGGGGAGCTGTTTTTT
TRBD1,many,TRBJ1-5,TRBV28,CASSYLDRGNQPQHF,TGTGCCAGCAGTTACCTAGACAGGGGGAATCAGCCCCAGCATTTT
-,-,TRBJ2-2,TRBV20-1,CSVRKDGGTGELFF,TGCAGTGTCAGGAAGGATGGGGGCACCGGGGAGCTGTTTTTT
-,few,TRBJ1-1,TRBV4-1,CASSQDRLNTEAFF,TGCGCCAGCAGCCAAGACAGGTTAAACACTGAAGCTTTCTTT
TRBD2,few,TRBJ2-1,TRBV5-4,CASSLELAGEVPFF,TGTGCCAGCAGCTTGGAGCTAGCGGGAGAGGTACCGTTCTTC
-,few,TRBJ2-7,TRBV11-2,CASSLAFRGNRYEQYF,TGTGCCAGCAGCTTAGCCTTTCGGGGAAACCGGTACGAGCAGTACTTC
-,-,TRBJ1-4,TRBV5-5,CASSLGFETTNEKLFF,TGTGCCAGCAGCTTGGGCTTTGAGACAACTAATGAAAAACTGTTTTTT
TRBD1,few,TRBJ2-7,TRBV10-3,CAISELGQGASEQYF,TGTGCCATCAGTGAGCTCGGACAGGGGGCCAGCGAGCAGTACTTC
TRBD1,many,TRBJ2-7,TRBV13,CASSWGQGSSYEQYF,TGTGCCAGCAGCTGGGGACAGGGAAGCTCCTACGAGCAGTACTTC
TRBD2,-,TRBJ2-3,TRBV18,CASSFGTSGSPDTQYF,TGTGCCAGCTCATTCGGGACTAGCGGGAGCCCAGATACGCAGTATTTT
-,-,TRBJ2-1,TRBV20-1,CSAREVKRGLYNEQFF,TGCAGTGCTAGAGAGGTTAAAAGAGGGTTGTACAATGAGCAGTTCTTC
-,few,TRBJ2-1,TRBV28,CASSPGGWGNEQFF,TGTGCCAGCAGCCCCGGTGGGTGGGGAAATGAGCAGTTCTTC
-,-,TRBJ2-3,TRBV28,CASSSQTGRSFTDTQYF,TGTGCCAGCAGTTCTCAGACCGGGAGAAGTTTCACAGATACGCAGTATTTT
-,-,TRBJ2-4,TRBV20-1,CSARERGFPAKNIQYF,TGCAGTGCTAGAGAGAGGGGATTCCCGGCCAAAAACATTCAGTACTTC
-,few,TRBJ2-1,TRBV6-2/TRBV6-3,CASSGPSGLYNEQFF,TGTGCCAGCAGTGGCCCCTCGGGGCTGTACAATGAGCAGTTCTTC
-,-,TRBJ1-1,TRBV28,CASSSYEAFF,TGTGCCAGCAGTTCGTACGAAGCTTTCTTT
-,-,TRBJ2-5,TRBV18,CASSLTRRSAQETQYF,TGTGCCAGCTCACTTACGCGGAGATCGGCCCAAGAGACCCAGTACTTC
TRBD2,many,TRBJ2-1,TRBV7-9,CASTPSGKGNEQFF,TGTGCCAGCACCCCTAGCGGGAAAGGGAATGAGCAGTTCTTC
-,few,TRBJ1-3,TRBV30,CAWSVAGGIGNTIYF,TGTGCCTGGAGTGTAGCCGGGGGGATCGGCAACACCATATATTTT
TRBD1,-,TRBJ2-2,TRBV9,CASSPRDRPNTGELFF,TGTGCCAGCAGCCCCAGGGACAGACCGAACACCGGGGAGCTGTTTTTT
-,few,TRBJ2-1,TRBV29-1,CSALGSDYNEQFF,TGCAGCGCCCTAGGGTCGGACTACAATGAGCAGTTCTTC
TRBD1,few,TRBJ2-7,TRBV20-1,CSARDSGQGAREQYF,TGCAGTGCTAGAGATTCGGGACAGGGGGCGAGAGAGCAGTACTTC
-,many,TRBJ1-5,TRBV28,CASSPTTYSNQPQHF,TGTGCCAGCAGCCCCACAACGTATAGCAATCAGCCCCAGCATTTT
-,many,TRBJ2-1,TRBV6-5,CASSYSDSPNEQFF,TGTGCCAGCAGTTACTCGGACAGCCCCAATGAGCAGTTCTTC
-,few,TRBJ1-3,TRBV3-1,CASSAGWSSGNTIYF,TGTGCCAGCAGCGCCGGTTGGTCCTCTGGAAACACCATATATTTT
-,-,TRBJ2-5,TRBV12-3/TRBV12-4,CASSFVMQETQYF,TGTGCCAGCAGTTTTGTAATGCAAGAGACCCAGTACTTC
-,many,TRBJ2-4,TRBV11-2,CASSLGGPLNIQYF,TGTGCCAGCAGCTTAGGCGGGCCTCTGAACATTCAGTACTTC
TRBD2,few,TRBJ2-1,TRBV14,CASSQERGGRSYNEQFF,TGTGCCAGCAGCCAAGAACGGGGCGGGAGGTCCTACAATGAGCAGTTCTTC
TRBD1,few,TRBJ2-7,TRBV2,CASSPQGAAYEQYF,TGTGCCAGCAGTCCCCAGGGGGCAGCCTACGAGCAGTACTTC
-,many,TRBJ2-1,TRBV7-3,CASSLTLSSYNEQFF,TGTGCCAGCAGCTTAACACTGAGCTCCTACAATGAGCAGTTCTTC
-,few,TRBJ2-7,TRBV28,CASSFRGSLWYEQYF,TGTGCCAGCAGTTTCCGGGGTTCCCTTTGGTACGAGCAGTACTTC
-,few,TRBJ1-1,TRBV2,CASNPLTEAFF,TGTGCCAGCAATCCCCTCACTGAAGCTTTCTTT